Below, 20 T cell receptor beta chains from the same sample are listed, as sequenced in a study of cytomegalovirus exposure and HLA in healthy donors. Primers: 60 Vbeta forward and 13 Jbeta reverse. Data came from immunoSEQ multiplex PCR; TCRdb stores just in-frame clones and leaves some out. The sample lists nearly 70,000 clones, about 74% occurring once. The sequenced material came from PBMCs. Receptors originate from a woman aged 55-69 years in good health and CMV-seropositive.

V usage is TRBV7-3 and J usage is TRBJ2-1; 10 positions match TRBD2. Germline V gene lookup returns CDR1 SGHTA and CDR2 FQGTGA. V shed 5 bases and J 5 bases; nucleotides not matched to a gene: 9. The CDR3 loop spans 16 amino acids. The CDR3 loop reads CASSATGTSVHNEQFF. The CDR3 DNA reads TGTGCCAGCAGCGCCACCGGGACTAGCGTCCACAATGAGCAGTTCTTC.

The chain employs TRBV14 and TRBJ1-5; D remains unclear. CDR1 and CDR2 from the germline V gene are SGHDN and FVKESK. Trimming removed 6 bases from V and 7 bases from J, with 13 bases in between. The CDR3 spans 13 residues. DNA of the CDR3: TGTGCCAGCAGTTCTGGAGACCGCCAGCCCCAGCATTTT. It specifies CASSSGDRQPQHF.

The chain recombines TRBV4-2 with TRBJ1-1; D is possibly TRBD1 (5 bases). This CDR3 is built from 16 residues. V lost 0 bases, J lost 1 base, and 12 bases lay in between. CDR1 is LGHNA, CDR2 YNFKEQ, per germline. The CDR3: CASSQDGYTGNTEAFF. The DNA for the CDR3 is TGTGCCAGCAGCCAAGATGGATACACAGGGAACACTGAAGCTTTCTTT.

The chain links TRBV30 to TRBJ1-3; D is unresolved. V was trimmed by 2 bases and J by 0 bases, leaving 5 bases between them. The CDR3 covers 13 residues. Germline-derived CDR1 and CDR2 are GTSNPN and SVGIG (reference sequence). CDR3 nucleotides: TGTGCCTGGAGTCCTTACTCTGGAAACACCATATATTTT. Amino acid sequence: CAWSPYSGNTIYF.

This clone was found a few times. The J gene is TRBJ2-7, the V gene TRBV29-1, with TRBD2 matching over 13 bases. Germline V gene lookup returns CDR1 SQVTM and CDR2 ANQGSEA. The CDR3 length is 19 residues. The V gene end was trimmed by 1 base and the J gene end by 2 bases; junction bases not matched to a gene: 14. In DNA, the CDR3 is TGCAGCGTTGAAGTCGTGGCTACCAGGACTAGCGGGGGACCCTACGAGCAGTACTTC. Encoded protein: CSVEVVATRTSGGPYEQYF.

This chain connects TRBV7-8 to TRBJ2-5, with 14 bases aligning to TRBD2. Per the germline V gene, CDR1 is SGHVS and CDR2 is FQNEAQ. V lost 7 bases to trimming and J lost 5 bases; unmatched junction nucleotides: 9. There are 16 residues in the CDR3. For the CDR3, the DNA is TGTGCCAGCACTTTAGGACTAGCGGGGGGTCTGGAGACCCAGTACTTC. Protein product: CASTLGLAGGLETQYF.

V is TRBV5-1 and J is TRBJ2-5; D might be TRBD2 (7 bases). Germline loops: CDR1 SGHRS, CDR2 YFSETQ. The CDR3 spans 14 residues. The V gene lost 2 bases and the J gene lost 5 bases, with 13 bases spanning the gap. CDR3 sequence (DNA): TGCGCCAGCAGCTTCGGGGGGCGCGGGGAGACCCAGTACTTC. It translates to CASSFGGRGETQYF.

In its sample, this clone was seen once. Because it lacks the conserved phenylalanine or tryptophan at the end, this CDR3 is likely a read error. The V gene is TRBV29-1, the J gene TRBJ1-5, with 9 bases identical to TRBD1. There are 13 residues in the CDR3. J lost 1 base, V lost 6 bases, and 1 base had no gene match. Germline values: CDR1 SQVTM, CDR2 ANQGSEA. CDR3 in DNA: TGCAGCGTCGGACAGGGGAGCAATCAGCCCCAGCATGTT. Encoded protein: CSVGQGSNQPQHV.

This clone was detected once. The genes are TRBV10-2 and TRBJ2-3; TRBD2 aligns across 14 bases. With V trimmed by 5 bases and J by 0 bases, 10 bases remained unmatched. Germline V CDR1 and CDR2: WSHSY, SAAADI. This CDR3 spans 19 amino acids. This CDR3 is CASSRTSGGPLRSTDTQYF. The CDR3 nucleotides read TGCGCCAGCAGTAGGACTAGCGGGGGGCCACTTCGTAGCACAGATACGCAGTATTTT.

In this sample, this clone turned up a few times. V gene TRBV28 combines with J gene TRBJ2-7, with D uncertain. Germline V gene data show CDR1 as MDHEN and CDR2 as SYDVKM. The CDR3 extends over 12 amino acids. Between the trimmed V and J ends, which lost 4 bases and 6 bases, there was a span of 10 bases. CDR3 in DNA: TGTGCCAGCAGTTACTCAGGAAGCGAGCAGTACTTC. Translating it yields CASSYSGSEQYF.

The chain carries TRBV7-9 and TRBJ1-5, with D tentatively TRBD1 (6 bases). Per germline, CDR1 SEHNR and CDR2 FQNEAQ (reference sequence). The CDR3 runs to 14 residues. The ends were cut back, 5 bases at V and 3 bases at J, with 11 bases in the middle. CDR3 loop: CASSHGTNNQPQHF. CDR3 sequence (DNA): TGTGCCAGCAGCCACGGGACAAACAATCAGCCCCAGCATTTT.

The sample holds one count of this clone. V gene TRBV5-5 combines with J gene TRBJ2-3; 9 bases are shared with TRBD2. Trimming took 3 bases from V and 3 from J; bases not matched to a gene: 2. Germline V lookup: CDR1 SGHKS, CDR2 YYEKEE (reference sequence). The CDR3 length is 14 residues. CDR3 protein: CASSWTSETDTQYF. The CDR3, as DNA: TGTGCCAGCAGCTGGACTAGCGAAACAGATACGCAGTATTTT.

CDR3: CASNRETNEKLFF. CDR3 nucleotide sequence: TGTGCCAGCAACAGGGAAACTAATGAAAAACTGTTTTTT. This chain joins TRBV6-1 and TRBJ1-4; the D gene is possibly TRBD1 (6 bases). The CDR3 consists of 13 residues. Trimming removed 7 bases from V and 1 base from J, with 7 bases in between. Per germline, CDR1 MNHNS and CDR2 SASEGT.

This clone was observed a few times. The V gene is TRBV7-2, the J gene TRBJ1-1; D not resolved. Trimming left V 7 bases short and J 4 bases short, with 13 bases between. The V gene's germline CDR1 is SGHTA and CDR2 FQGNSA. The CDR3 is made up of 13 amino acids. Written as DNA, the CDR3 is TGTGCCAGCACCCCCAATTCGGTCACTGAAGCTTTCTTT. Translated, it gives CASTPNSVTEAFF.

This chain links TRBV5-1 with TRBJ2-7; TRBD1 matches 8 bases. Germline CDR1 reads SGHRS; CDR2 reads YFSETQ. Trimming removed 4 bases from V and 7 bases from J; junction bases left unmatched: 13. This CDR3 is 15 amino acids long. In DNA form, the CDR3 reads TGCGCCAGCAGCCTAGTGGGGACAGGCGTCGGGGAGCAGTACTTC. This codes for CASSLVGTGVGEQYF.

The chain combines TRBV6-1 with TRBJ2-3; the D is unclear. There are 13 residues in the CDR3. V shed 2 bases and J shed 0 bases, with 3 bases lying between them. Germline CDR1 reads MNHNS; CDR2 reads SASEGT. The chain's CDR3 is CASSEPSTDTQYF. The CDR3 nucleotides read TGTGCCAGCAGTGAACCTAGCACAGATACGCAGTATTTT.

The chain couples TRBV19 to TRBJ2-7; D remains unclear. V was trimmed by 5 bases and J by 0 bases, leaving 11 bases between them. Germline values: CDR1 LNHDA, CDR2 SQIVND (reference sequence). CDR3 length: 14 residues. CDR3 loop: CASSETSSSYEQYF. CDR3 coding DNA: TGTGCCAGTAGTGAGACTTCGAGCTCCTACGAGCAGTACTTC.

This clone was seen only once. The chain combines TRBV25-1 with TRBJ1-3; TRBD1 agrees at 8 bases. This CDR3 is 14 amino acids long. Germline loops: CDR1 MGHDK, CDR2 SYGVNS. After removal of 6 bases from V and 3 bases from J, the junction contained 4 bases not matched to a gene. The CDR3 region is CASRSDRDGNTIYF. CDR3 DNA sequence: TGTGCCAGCAGATCGGACAGGGATGGAAACACCATATATTTT.

This sequence joins TRBV14 and TRBJ1-1, with a possible D match to TRBD1 (6 bases). Trimming removed 4 bases from V and 5 bases from J, with 11 bases in between. Germline V gives CDR1 SGHDN, CDR2 FVKESK. The CDR3 totals 13 residues. CDR3 sequence: CASSRQVGTEAFF. The DNA for the CDR3 is TGTGCCAGCAGCCGACAGGTCGGAACTGAAGCTTTCTTT. The complete variable domain, with remaining parts taken from reference TRBV14 and TRBJ1-1, reads EAGVTQFPSHSVIEKGQTVTLRCDPISGHDNLYWYRRVMGKEIKFLLHFVKESKQDESGMPNNRFLAERTGGTYSTLKVQPAELEDSGVYFCASSRQVGTEAFFGQGTRLTVV.

This chain links TRBV9 with TRBJ2-1, with 10 bases matching TRBD1. Trimming cost V 4 bases and J 7 bases; bases outside gene matches: 5. CDR1 and CDR2 (germline): SGDLS, YYNGEE. The CDR3 has 14 residues. DNA for the CDR3: TGTGCCAGCAGCCTGGGGACAGGGGAGAATGAGCAGTTCTTC. Protein product: CASSLGTGENEQFF.